Below are 25 T cell receptor beta chains sequenced from a single sample in a study of early stage breast cancer tumors. The repertoire was sequenced with immunoSEQ multiplex PCR; TCRdb's copy has only in-frame clones and lacks some. The sample lists some 72,000 clones, approximately 80% seen once, with 3.5% in the top ten. Sequencing input: blood. These receptors were taken from a person in their 60s with breast cancer.

The chain carries TRBV6-6 and TRBJ2-7; no firm D call. The CDR3 consists of 14 residues. CDR1 MNHNY and CDR2 SVGAGI come from the germline V gene (reference sequence). V shed 0 bases and J shed 0 bases, with 6 bases lying between them. CDR3 nucleotides: TGTGCCAGCAGTTACTCTTACGCCTCCTACGAGCAGTACTTC. This gives the protein CASSYSYASYEQYF.

This chain connects TRBV5-1 to TRBJ2-1, with TRBD2 identical over 7 bases. This CDR3 region has 14 residues. V was clipped by 4 bases and J by 7 bases; unmatched bases: 8. CDR1 and CDR2 (germline): SGHRS, YFSETQ. The CDR3 is CASSRGLNENEQFF. The CDR3, as DNA: TGCGCCAGCAGCCGGGGACTAAATGAGAATGAGCAGTTCTTC.

The table lists this clone with a few counts. The genes are TRBV7-2 and TRBJ2-3; tentative D call: TRBD2 (6 bases). Germline values: CDR1 SGHTA, CDR2 FQGNSA. There are 15 residues in the CDR3. V was pared by 3 bases and J by 1 base, with 11 bases between. CDR3 in DNA: TGTGCCAGCAGCTTTCGGGCGGGACGCACAGATACGCAGTATTTT. It yields the protein CASSFRAGRTDTQYF.

The rearrangement uses TRBV9 and TRBJ1-1; 9 nucleotides line up with TRBD1. This CDR3 is built from 15 residues. After removal of 2 bases from V and 7 bases from J, the junction contained 9 bases not matched to a gene. Germline V gives CDR1 SGDLS, CDR2 YYNGEE. The CDR3 DNA reads as TGTGCCAGCAGCGTCGAACAGGGGGCGCAAAATGAAGCTTTCTTT. Translating it yields CASSVEQGAQNEAFF.

This clone was counted a single time. The chain couples TRBV28 to TRBJ2-7; D call uncertain. The CDR3 contains 14 residues. The germline V gene has CDR1 MDHEN and CDR2 SYDVKM. V was shortened by 3 bases and J by 3 bases, with 12 bases between the two germline ends. CDR3 bases: TGTGCCAGCAGTTTTCAGTCCTTATTCTACGAGCAGTACTTC. Its translation is CASSFQSLFYEQYF.

The chain uses TRBV5-1 and TRBJ2-6; 9 bases map to TRBD1. CDR3 size: 15 residues. Trimming cost V 3 bases and J 2 bases; bases outside gene matches: 0. The germline V gene encodes CDR1 SGHRS and CDR2 YFSETQ. CDR3 loop: CASSWTGAGANVLTF. In nucleotides, the CDR3 is TGCGCCAGCAGCTGGACAGGGGCTGGGGCCAACGTCCTGACTTTC.

The chain recombines TRBV7-8 with TRBJ2-7; D uncertain. Trimming removed 0 bases from V and 3 bases from J, with 12 bases in between. Germline V gives CDR1 SGHVS, CDR2 FQNEAQ. The CDR3 extends over 15 amino acids. The CDR3 loop is CASSLARLPDYEQYF. CDR3 in DNA: TGTGCCAGCAGCTTAGCTCGCTTACCAGACTACGAGCAGTACTTC.

The genes are TRBV4-3 and TRBJ1-1; no definite D call. Trimming shortened V by 0 bases and J by 4 bases, and 15 bases separated the two germline ends. Germline V gene lookup returns CDR1 LGHNA and CDR2 YSLEER. CDR3 length: 16 amino acids. DNA for the CDR3: TGCGCCAGCAGCCAAGATGCGGCGACTTGGGGCACTGAAGCTTTCTTT. Protein product: CASSQDAATWGTEAFF.

The gene calls are TRBV5-1 and TRBJ2-1, with a weak D call TRBD2 (6 bases). The CDR3 spans 15 residues. Germline CDR1 SGHRS, CDR2 YFSETQ. The germline V and J ends were trimmed by 1 base and 6 bases, with 14 bases remaining between them. The CDR3 protein is CASSLMGDSSNEQFF. In DNA, the CDR3 is TGCGCCAGCAGCTTGATGGGGGACTCATCCAATGAGCAGTTCTTC.

The V and J genes are TRBV7-3 and TRBJ2-5, with D hard to call. The CDR3 loop spans 13 amino acids. The V end lost 5 bases, the J end lost 4 bases, and 11 bases lay between the germline ends. The germline V gene has CDR1 SGHTA and CDR2 FQGTGA. The CDR3 here is CASSPSGSETQYF. CDR3 coding DNA: TGTGCCAGCAGCCCAAGTGGGTCAGAGACCCAGTACTTC.

The CDR3 sequence: CASSLSGEQYF. As DNA, the CDR3 is TGCGCCAGCAGCTTGTCCGGGGAGCAGTACTTC. The chain has TRBV5-1 and TRBJ2-7; D is ambiguous. Trimming stripped 1 base from V and 7 bases from J, with 6 bases between. This CDR3 region has 11 residues. Germline V CDR1 and CDR2: SGHRS, YFSETQ.

This sequence joins TRBV2 and TRBJ1-4; 11 bases fit TRBD1. Germline CDR1 SNHLY, CDR2 FYNNEI. CDR3 size: 15 residues. J gave up 5 bases and V 3 bases, and 2 bases lay outside the gene matches. The CDR3 DNA is TGTGCCAGCAGTGAGGGGACAGGGGGAAATGAAAAACTGTTTTTT. Its translation is CASSEGTGGNEKLFF.

This clone came up a few times. CDR3 sequence reads: CASSRVREGYNEQFF. The CDR3 DNA sequence: TGTGCCAGCAGCCGCGTCAGGGAAGGGTACAATGAGCAGTTCTTC. This sequence joins TRBV21-1 and TRBJ2-1; the D call in the table, TRBD1, was not verified against the DNA. TRBV21-1 is marked as a pseudogene. The CDR3 spans 15 residues.

The rearrangement links TRBV27 to TRBJ2-7, with D perhaps assigned TRBD1 or TRBD2 (5 bases each). Looked up from germline, CDR1 is MNHEY and CDR2 is SMNVEV (reference sequence). CDR3 length: 13 residues. V was pared by 6 bases and J by 2 bases, with 11 bases between. CDR3 residues: CASRRGQPYEQYF. The CDR3 region has the DNA TGTGCCAGCAGGAGGGGCCAGCCCTACGAGCAGTACTTC.

The chain combines TRBV7-3 with TRBJ2-3; 10 bases map to TRBD2. CDR1 and CDR2 (germline): SGHTA, FQGTGA. The trim removed 6 bases at V and 3 bases at J, leaving 6 bases unmatched. CDR3 length equals 15 residues. The CDR3 bases are TGTGCCAGCAGTTTTCAGCGGGGGGGGACAGATACGCAGTATTTT. Its protein is CASSFQRGGTDTQYF.

The chain carries TRBV2 and TRBJ2-5; TRBD1 aligns across 7 bases. The CDR3 totals 13 residues. With 11 bases clipped from V and 2 bases from J, the junction kept 8 bases outside the gene matches. Germline V gives CDR1 SNHLY, CDR2 FYNNEI. The CDR3 DNA reads TGTGCCGGAGATTCGACAGGGCAAGAGACCCAGTACTTC. It is translated as CAGDSTGQETQYF. Full variable domain (outside the CDR3, taken from reference TRBV2 and TRBJ2-5): EPEVTQTPSHQVTQMGQEVILRCVPISNHLYFYWYRQILGQKVEFLVSFYNNEISEKSEIFDDQFSVERPDGSNFTLKIRSTKLEDSAMYFCAGDSTGQETQYFGPGTRLLVL.

V usage is TRBV4-1 and J usage is TRBJ2-7, with TRBD1 matching 7 bases. Germline lookup yields CDR1 MGHRA and CDR2 YSYEKL. The CDR3 runs to 15 residues. The J segment lost 3 bases and the V segment lost 3 bases, leaving 8 bases of the junction unmatched. As DNA, the CDR3 is TGCGCCAGCAGCCAGGAGACAGGGAATTTCTACGAGCAGTACTTC. Amino acids: CASSQETGNFYEQYF.

The chain couples TRBV28 to TRBJ1-6; the D is unclear. V lost 4 bases, J lost 7 bases, and 14 bases lay in between. Germline lookup yields CDR1 MDHEN and CDR2 SYDVKM. This CDR3 spans 15 amino acids. CDR3 in DNA: TGTGCCAGCAGTTACGAGCGAGTGTGGAATTCACCCCTCCACTTT. Encoded protein: CASSYERVWNSPLHF.

About this clone: Other DNA sequences in this sample translate to the same CDR3. The chain uses TRBV29-1 and TRBJ1-2; D remains ambiguous. Germline assignment: CDR1 SQVTM and CDR2 ANQGSEA. V was pared by 3 bases and J by 6 bases, with 5 bases between. CDR3 length equals 10 residues. The CDR3 DNA is TGCAGCGTTGAGGAAGATGGCTACACCTTC. Protein: CSVEEDGYTF. The variable domain in full, completed from reference TRBV29-1 and TRBJ1-2, reads SAVISQKPSRDICQRGTSLTIQCQVDSQVTMMFWYRQQPGQSLTLIATANQGSEATYESGFVIDKFPISRPNLTFSTLTVSNMSPEDSSIYLCSVEEDGYTFGSGTRLTVV.

This chain joins TRBV30 and TRBJ1-1; D is possibly TRBD1 (5 bases). Germline-derived CDR1 and CDR2 are GTSNPN and SVGIG (reference sequence). The V end was cut by 1 base, the J end by 1 base, with 22 bases between. The CDR3 sequence is 18 residues long. The CDR3 loop is CAWSGVGHGFRTNTEAFF. CDR3 nucleotide sequence: TGTGCCTGGAGTGGTGTAGGACACGGTTTCAGGACGAACACTGAAGCTTTCTTT.

The rearrangement links TRBV2 to TRBJ2-3; D is undetermined. Germline values: CDR1 SNHLY, CDR2 FYNNEI. Deletions cut 3 bases from V and 7 bases from J, with 2 bases between. The CDR3 has 10 residues. The CDR3 spells CASSDYTQYF. The CDR3 region has the DNA TGTGCCAGCAGTGATTATACGCAGTATTTT.

The chain couples TRBV11-2 to TRBJ2-7; a possible D gene is TRBD1 (5 bases). This CDR3 has 13 amino acids. The V end was cut by 6 bases, the J end by 4 bases, with 13 bases between. Germline V lookup: CDR1 SGHAT, CDR2 FQNNGV. CDR3 residues: CASRLQGRYEQYF. CDR3 DNA: TGTGCCAGCAGGCTGCAGGGAAGGTACGAGCAGTACTTC.

This clone was seen just once. The J gene is TRBJ2-2, the V gene TRBV5-1; 13 nucleotides agree with TRBD2. The CDR3 has 18 residues. Germline assignment: CDR1 SGHRS and CDR2 YFSETQ. Trimming removed 4 bases from V and 7 bases from J; junction bases left unmatched: 13. CDR3 coding DNA: TGCGCCAGCAGCATCACTCCCGGGACTAGCGGGGCCAGCGGGGAGCTGTTTTTT. Residues: CASSITPGTSGASGELFF.

This chain links TRBV21-1 with TRBJ2-5; the table gives TRBD1 as D, unverified against the DNA. TRBV21-1 represents a pseudogene. The CDR3 spans 15 residues. The CDR3 loop reads CASSKPQGPQETQYF. As DNA, the CDR3 is TGTGCCAGCAGCAAACCCCAGGGCCCCCAAGAGACCCAGTACTTC.

The genes are TRBV2 and TRBJ1-6, with D unresolved. V lost 0 bases and J 7 bases, leaving 10 bases between the germline ends. CDR1 is SNHLY and CDR2 is FYNNEI in the germline V gene. This CDR3 is 15 amino acids long. For the CDR3, the DNA is TGTGCCAGCAGTGAAGCGCGAGGGCAGAATTCACCCCTCCACTTT. It is translated as CASSEARGQNSPLHF. The full variable domain, completed using reference TRBV2 and TRBJ1-6, is EPEVTQTPSHQVTQMGQEVILRCVPISNHLYFYWYRQILGQKVEFLVSFYNNEISEKSEIFDDQFSVERPDGSNFTLKIRSTKLEDSAMYFCASSEARGQNSPLHFGNGTRLTVT.